The 27 T cell receptor beta chains below come from one sample, sequenced in a study of shared clonotypes between healthy human individuals (TCRdb year 2020). The library was produced with the immunoSEQ multiplex PCR assay. What TCRdb holds here is the immuneACCESS table cut down to in-frame rearrangements. Part of the clones is not present; checked against another copy, under half of the missing clones reflect an unresolved V gene, and the others are unexplained. Within this sample are some 2,500,000 clones, with roughly 92% of them counted one time only. The top ten constitute 0.37% of the sample. What was sequenced was naive CD4+ T cells from PBMCs. Sample cell subset or site, as interpreted from the label and publication: CD45RA+ positively selected. The receptor source for this set is a man younger than 30 in good health. Some clones in this sample may be carry-over from other donors' samples.

The rearrangement links TRBV7-9 to TRBJ1-3; D gene ambiguous. The germline CDR1 and CDR2 sequences are SEHNR and FQNEAQ (reference sequence). V lost 5 bases to trimming and J lost 2 bases, with 13 bases between them. The CDR3 sequence is 15 residues long. This chain's CDR3 is CASSPANGPGNTIYF. CDR3 DNA sequence: TGTGCCAGCAGCCCGGCGAACGGTCCTGGAAACACCATATATTTT.

The chain links TRBV18 to TRBJ1-1, with D tentatively TRBD1 (5 bases). The V and J ends lost 3 bases and 0 bases respectively, with 14 bases between them. Looked up from germline, CDR1 is KGHSH and CDR2 is LQKENI. The CDR3 has 16 residues. CDR3 sequence (DNA): TGTGCCAGCTCACCGGTGGTGGGGCCCCTGAACACTGAAGCTTTCTTT. This sequence encodes CASSPVVGPLNTEAFF.

This clone was detected only a few times. V and J are TRBV6-4 and TRBJ2-7; D gene ambiguous. Trimming cost V 6 bases and J 4 bases, with 7 bases left between them. Germline CDR1 MRHNA, CDR2 SNTAGT. This CDR3 comprises 11 residues. DNA for the CDR3: TGTGCCAGCAGCGGTTTTTACGAGCAGTACTTC. Translation gives CASSGFYEQYF.

The gene calls are TRBV7-3 and TRBJ2-1, with D possibly TRBD1 on 5 matching bases. The CDR3 covers 12 residues. Trimming pared 2 bases from V and 14 bases from J, leaving 13 bases between. Germline values: CDR1 SGHTA, CDR2 FQGTGA. The CDR3 region has the DNA TGTGCCAGCAGCTTACTTCAGGGAAACAAGTTCTTC. This codes for CASSLLQGNKFF.

The rearrangement uses TRBV7-9 and TRBJ1-2; D call uncertain. Germline assignment: CDR1 SEHNR and CDR2 FQNEAQ (reference sequence). The germline V and J ends were trimmed by 5 bases and 2 bases, with 9 bases remaining between them. This CDR3 comprises 13 residues. The CDR3 spells CASSPTQNYGYTF. The CDR3 DNA follows: TGTGCCAGCAGCCCGACGCAGAACTATGGCTACACCTTC.

The chain carries TRBV5-1 and TRBJ2-7; D may be TRBD2 (5 bases). V lost 0 bases and J lost 7, with 14 bases in between. Germline assignment: CDR1 SGHRS and CDR2 YFSETQ. The CDR3 spans 14 residues. Here the CDR3 DNA reads TGCGCCAGCAGCTTGGCGGTCGCCCGGGAAGAGCAGTACTTC. Amino acid sequence: CASSLAVAREEQYF.

A remark on this clone: The same CDR3 can be traced to other DNA sequences in this sample. The V and J genes are TRBV5-1 and TRBJ1-4, with 9 bases matching TRBD1. The CDR3 sequence is 15 residues long. V was pared by 0 bases and J by 3 bases, with 0 bases of the junction left unmatched. Looked up from germline, CDR1 is SGHRS and CDR2 is YFSETQ. CDR3 amino acids: CASSLGDRANEKLFF. The CDR3 bases are TGCGCCAGCAGCTTGGGGGACAGGGCTAATGAAAAACTGTTTTTT.

The J gene is TRBJ1-6, the V gene TRBV6-5; D not certain. V was clipped by 6 bases and J by 10 bases, with 19 bases between them. Germline V CDR1 and CDR2: MNHEY, SVGAGI. This CDR3 is 15 amino acids long. The CDR3 coding sequence is TGTGCCAGCAGGCGGGGAGGGAACATCAGGTCACCCCTCCACTTT. This sequence encodes CASRRGGNIRSPLHF.

This chain uses TRBV7-6 with TRBJ1-3, with D perhaps matching TRBD1 (5 bases). Between the trimmed V and J ends, which lost 6 bases and 0 bases, there was a span of 15 bases. The CDR3 extends over 16 amino acids. Germline V gene data show CDR1 as SGHVS and CDR2 as FNYEAQ. The CDR3 DNA sequence: TGTGCCAGCAGTCCCCTTTTGGGGGTCTCTGGAAACACCATATATTTT. Its protein product is CASSPLLGVSGNTIYF.

This chain connects TRBV6-5 to TRBJ2-7; possibly TRBD1 or TRBD2 for D (5 bases each). CDR3 length equals 14 residues. CDR1 is MNHEY and CDR2 is SVGAGI in the germline V gene. V dropped 7 bases and J dropped 1 base, with 14 bases sitting between them. The CDR3 bases are TGTGCCAGCACCCGGGACGTGTCATCCTACGAGCAGTACTTC. It specifies CASTRDVSSYEQYF.

The J gene is TRBJ2-7, the V gene TRBV25-1; 10 nucleotides align to TRBD1. The CDR3 has 14 amino acids. V shed 4 bases, J shed 7 bases, and the junction held 7 bases outside the gene matches. Germline V CDR1 and CDR2: MGHDK, SYGVNS. The CDR3, as DNA: TGTGCCAGCAGTGTGGGACAGGGGTTTAGAGAGCAGTACTTC. Translated, it gives CASSVGQGFREQYF.

V is TRBV29-1 and J is TRBJ2-3; 12 nucleotides line up with TRBD2. The CDR3 spans 18 residues. Trimming at V came to 5 bases and at J to 0 bases, leaving 12 bases not matched to a gene. The germline CDR1 and CDR2 sequences are SQVTM and ANQGSEA. CDR3 residues: CSVHGTSGPYPSTDTQYF. CDR3 DNA sequence: TGCAGCGTTCACGGGACTAGCGGGCCCTACCCTAGCACAGATACGCAGTATTTT.

The V gene is TRBV5-1, the J gene TRBJ2-3; 11 bases map to TRBD2. Trimming removed 2 bases from V and 6 bases from J; junction bases left unmatched: 11. Germline V CDR1 and CDR2: SGHRS, YFSETQ. The CDR3 has 17 amino acids. The CDR3 coding sequence is TGCGCCAGCAGCTTAACTGGACTAGCGGGCCCCGGGGATACGCAGTATTTT. This codes for CASSLTGLAGPGDTQYF.

The CDR3 nucleotides are TGCGCCAGCAGCCCCCTTAACACCGGGGAGCTGTTTTTT. This codes for CASSPLNTGELFF. The chain is built from TRBV4-3 and TRBJ2-2; D unclear. Trimming pared 4 bases from V and 2 bases from J, leaving 5 bases between. Per the germline V gene, CDR1 is LGHNA and CDR2 is YSLEER. This CDR3 has 13 amino acids.

The chain employs TRBV30 and TRBJ2-7, with D unclear. CDR3 size: 12 residues. Germline V CDR1 and CDR2: GTSNPN, SVGIG (reference sequence). Trimming pared 0 bases from V and 9 bases from J, leaving 12 bases between. This CDR3 reads CAWSVVPLGQYF. The CDR3 DNA follows: TGTGCCTGGAGTGTAGTCCCGCTCGGGCAGTACTTC. The complete variable domain, with remaining parts taken from reference TRBV30 and TRBJ2-7, reads SQTIHQWPATLVQPVGSPLSLECTVEGTSNPNLYWYRQAAGRGLQLLFYSVGIGQISSEVPQNLSASRPQDRQFILSSKKLLLSDSGFYLCAWSVVPLGQYFGPGTRLTVT.

This chain links TRBV7-9 with TRBJ2-1; D gene unclear. Between the trimmed V and J ends, which lost 2 bases and 5 bases, there was a span of 10 bases. The CDR3 covers 14 residues. CDR1 SEHNR and CDR2 FQNEAQ come from the germline V gene (reference sequence). In DNA form, the CDR3 reads TGTGCCAGCAGCTTATCGCGGCCGAACAATGAGCAGTTCTTC. Its translation is CASSLSRPNNEQFF.

In this sample, this clone turned up once. Other DNA sequences in this sample translate to the same CDR3. V usage is TRBV25-1 and J usage is TRBJ2-7; possible D gene TRBD2, 5 bases. CDR3 length equals 12 residues. Germline-derived CDR1 and CDR2 are MGHDK and SYGVNS. Trimming pared 5 bases from V and 2 bases from J, leaving 7 bases between. The CDR3 DNA sequence: TGTGCCAGCAGTCGAGGGACCTACGAGCAGTACTTC. Its translation is CASSRGTYEQYF.

This chain connects TRBV5-1 to TRBJ2-5; 7 positions agree with TRBD1. CDR1 is SGHRS, CDR2 YFSETQ, per germline. The length of the CDR3 is 14 residues. After removal of 6 bases from V and 0 bases from J, the junction contained 5 bases not matched to a gene. The CDR3 region has the DNA TGCGCCAGCAACCTGGGGACAGACCAAGAGACCCAGTACTTC. The encoded protein is CASNLGTDQETQYF. Supplemented by reference TRBV5-1 and TRBJ2-5, the full variable domain reads KAGVTQTPRYLIKTRGQQVTLSCSPISGHRSVSWYQQTPGQGLQFLFEYFSETQRNKGNFPGRFSGRQFSNSRSEMNVSTLELGDSALYLCASNLGTDQETQYFGPGTRLLVL.

V and J are TRBV29-1 and TRBJ1-2; tentatively, D is TRBD1 (5 bases). CDR3 size: 14 residues. Germline CDR1 reads SQVTM; CDR2 reads ANQGSEA. Trimming removed 4 bases from V and 6 bases from J, with 18 bases in between. In DNA, the CDR3 is TGCAGCGTTGTGGTTGGGGGGTTATGGAATGGCTACACCTTC. It yields the protein CSVVVGGLWNGYTF.

In this sample, this clone turned up once. Here the CDR3 reads CASSPEQGSSYTF. The CDR3 DNA reads as TGTGCCAGCAGTCCAGAGCAGGGGTCGAGCTACACCTTC. The V and J genes are TRBV27 and TRBJ1-2; tentatively, D is TRBD1 (6 bases). Trimming stripped 5 bases from V and 9 bases from J, with 16 bases between. The CDR3 totals 13 residues. Germline CDR1 and CDR2: MNHEY and SMNVEV (reference sequence).

A single count supports this clone. V is TRBV7-8 and J is TRBJ1-2; TRBD1 is a possible D gene (6 bases). Germline V CDR1 and CDR2: SGHVS, FQNEAQ. This CDR3 region has 16 residues. The V end was cut by 0 bases, the J end by 6 bases, with 17 bases between. CDR3 residues: CASSLAFKVRGHGYTF. Here the CDR3 DNA reads TGTGCCAGCAGCTTAGCGTTTAAAGTCAGGGGTCATGGCTACACCTTC. Variable domain in full (rest from reference TRBV7-8 and TRBJ1-2): GAGVSQSPRYKVAKRGQDVALRCDPISGHVSLFWYQQALGQGPEFLTYFQNEAQLDKSGLPSDRFFAERPEGSVSTLKIQRTQQEDSAVYLCASSLAFKVRGHGYTFGSGTRLTVV.

The chain carries TRBV11-2 and TRBJ2-2, with 8 bases aligning to TRBD2. Trimming removed 4 bases from V and 0 bases from J; junction bases left unmatched: 7. The CDR3 length is 17 residues. The germline V gene encodes CDR1 SGHAT and CDR2 FQNNGV. As DNA, the CDR3 is TGTGCCAGCAGCTCGGCAAGCGGGAGAGCGAACACCGGGGAGCTGTTTTTT. Protein product: CASSSASGRANTGELFF.

J is TRBJ2-2 and V is TRBV28; D gene ambiguous. CDR3 size: 14 residues. Deletions cut 4 bases from V and 1 base from J, with 7 bases between. CDR1 is MDHEN and CDR2 is SYDVKM in the germline V gene. The CDR3 DNA is TGTGCCAGCAGTTCACGACAGAACACCGGGGAGCTGTTTTTT. Protein sequence: CASSSRQNTGELFF.

This chain links TRBV7-6 with TRBJ2-5; TRBD2 is a possible D gene (6 bases). Trimming stripped 5 bases from V and 9 bases from J, with 10 bases between. CDR1 and CDR2 (germline): SGHVS, FNYEAQ. The CDR3 has 11 amino acids. The CDR3 bases are TGTGCCAGCAGCCCCGGAGGGGCCCAGTACTTC. This gives the protein CASSPGGAQYF.

This chain uses TRBV7-3 with TRBJ1-3; D unresolved. Trimming left V 2 bases short and J 7 bases short, with 12 bases between. In germline, CDR1 is SGHTA, CDR2 FQGTGA. The CDR3 totals 14 residues. The CDR3 here is CASSLGHGRNTIYF. The CDR3 bases are TGTGCCAGCAGCTTAGGTCACGGCCGCAACACCATATATTTT.

J is TRBJ2-1 and V is TRBV5-1; TRBD2 aligns across 13 bases. This CDR3 spans 14 amino acids. The V gene's germline CDR1 is SGHRS and CDR2 YFSETQ. V lost 5 bases, J lost 6 bases, and 2 bases stayed unmatched. The CDR3: CASRGLAGLNEQFF. In nucleotides, the CDR3 is TGCGCCAGCAGGGGACTAGCGGGACTCAATGAGCAGTTCTTC.

The V and J genes are TRBV11-2 and TRBJ2-5, with D perhaps being TRBD1 or TRBD2 (5 bases each). V was pared by 5 bases and J by 11 bases, with 15 bases between. Germline V gene lookup returns CDR1 SGHAT and CDR2 FQNNGV. The CDR3 is made up of 12 amino acids. CDR3 sequence: CASSPMRGKQYF. The CDR3 DNA sequence: TGTGCCAGCAGCCCCATGAGGGGAAAGCAGTACTTC.